These 11 T cell receptor beta chains originate from one sample sequenced in a study of shared clonotypes between healthy human individuals. This table comes from immunoSEQ multiplex PCR, and its TCRdb copy is limited to in-frame clones, with some not included. The table lists over 1.5 million clones, 95% to 99% of them singletons. The specimen sequenced was naive CD4+ T cells sorted from blood. As for subset: CD45RA+ positively selected. Receptors originate from a man in his thirties or forties in good health.

This chain joins TRBV5-1 and TRBJ2-1; 10 bases agree with TRBD2. The germline V gene encodes CDR1 SGHRS and CDR2 YFSETQ. V lost 0 bases, J lost 10 bases, and 4 bases stayed unmatched. CDR3 length: 14 amino acids. The CDR3 is CASSLASGSGEQFF. The CDR3 DNA sequence: TGCGCCAGCAGCTTGGCTAGCGGGAGTGGCGAGCAGTTCTTC. Full variable domain (missing parts from reference TRBV5-1 and TRBJ2-1): KAGVTQTPRYLIKTRGQQVTLSCSPISGHRSVSWYQQTPGQGLQFLFEYFSETQRNKGNFPGRFSGRQFSNSRSEMNVSTLELGDSALYLCASSLASGSGEQFFGPGTRLTVL.

This clone appeared once. The chain joins TRBV29-1 to TRBJ2-7; D perhaps matches TRBD1 (5 bases). Per germline, CDR1 SQVTM and CDR2 ANQGSEA. CDR3 length: 14 amino acids. V lost 0 bases and J lost 3, with 12 bases in between. CDR3 sequence (DNA): TGCAGCGTTGAAGAGGCAGGGTCGGGCTACGAGCAGTACTTC. Encoded protein: CSVEEAGSGYEQYF.

The chain couples TRBV15 to TRBJ2-7; 9 nucleotides align to TRBD2. Germline V lookup: CDR1 LNHNV, CDR2 YYDKDF (reference sequence). The CDR3 is 17 amino acids. The V gene end was trimmed by 0 bases and the J gene end by 5 bases; junction bases not matched to a gene: 11. CDR3 DNA sequence: TGTGCCACCAGCAGAGATCTTAGGGCGGGAGGGCCCCACGAGCAGTACTTC. The encoded protein is CATSRDLRAGGPHEQYF.

About this clone: This same CDR3 is encoded by further DNA sequences in the sample. J is TRBJ1-1 and V is TRBV18, with D hard to call. This CDR3 spans 12 amino acids. The V and J ends lost 2 bases and 3 bases respectively, with 4 bases between them. Germline V lookup: CDR1 KGHSH, CDR2 LQKENI. DNA of the CDR3: TGTGCCAGCTCACCAGTTGACACTGAAGCTTTCTTT. Encoded protein: CASSPVDTEAFF.

The sample holds one count of this clone. The gene calls are TRBV5-1 and TRBJ2-1; no clear D. The V and J ends lost 4 bases and 9 bases respectively, with 8 bases between them. The CDR3 length is 11 residues. The germline CDR1 and CDR2 sequences are SGHRS and YFSETQ. Here the CDR3 DNA reads TGCGCCAGCAGCCCGGCGGTTGAGCAGTTCTTC. Translation: CASSPAVEQFF. Drawing the rest from reference TRBV5-1 and TRBJ2-1, the complete variable domain is KAGVTQTPRYLIKTRGQQVTLSCSPISGHRSVSWYQQTPGQGLQFLFEYFSETQRNKGNFPGRFSGRQFSNSRSEMNVSTLELGDSALYLCASSPAVEQFFGPGTRLTVL.

With respect to this clone: At the DNA level, this CDR3 is encoded by other sequences in the same sample as well. This sequence joins TRBV9 and TRBJ2-3; 9 nucleotides line up with TRBD2. CDR3 length: 15 residues. Unmatched junction bases numbered 3, after V lost 0 bases and J lost 4 bases. Germline CDR1 and CDR2: SGDLS and YYNGEE. The DNA for the CDR3 is TGTGCCAGCAGCGTAGGTAGCGGGAGATCAGATACGCAGTATTTT. Its protein product is CASSVGSGRSDTQYF.

In the case of this clone: Additional DNA sequences in this sample encode the identical CDR3. The J gene is TRBJ1-5, the V gene TRBV27; 7 bases map to TRBD1. The J segment lost 2 bases and the V segment lost 3 bases, leaving 1 base of the junction unmatched. Looked up from germline, CDR1 is MNHEY and CDR2 is SMNVEV (reference sequence). This CDR3 region has 14 residues. The CDR3 DNA reads TGTGCCAGCAGTTTTCAGGGGGGCAATCAGCCCCAGCATTTT. It translates to CASSFQGGNQPQHF.

The chain has TRBV7-9 and TRBJ2-5, with D uncertain. The CDR3 is made up of 10 amino acids. In germline, CDR1 is SEHNR, CDR2 FQNEAQ (reference sequence). The ends were cut back, 8 bases at V and 7 bases at J, with 8 bases in the middle. The CDR3 is CASGDGTQYF. The CDR3, as DNA: TGTGCCAGCGGTGACGGGACCCAGTACTTC.

This chain links TRBV6-6 with TRBJ2-6; D uncertain. Germline CDR1 and CDR2: MNHNY and SVGAGI (reference sequence). This CDR3 has 14 amino acids. V gave up 4 bases and J gave up 0 bases, with 4 bases separating them. The CDR3, as DNA: TGTGCCAGCAGTTTCGGCTCTGGGGCCAACGTCCTGACTTTC. Protein: CASSFGSGANVLTF.

The genes are TRBV5-4 and TRBJ2-5; D possibly matches TRBD1 or TRBD2 (7 bases each). The germline gives CDR1 SGHNT, CDR2 YYREEE (reference sequence). Trimming took 0 bases from V and 4 from J, leaving 13 bases between them. This CDR3 region has 15 residues. CDR3 region: CASSLARGGRETQYF. The DNA of the CDR3 is TGTGCCAGCAGCTTGGCCAGGGGGGGTCGAGAGACCCAGTACTTC.

The rearrangement joins TRBV10-2 to TRBJ2-7, with 9 nucleotides matching TRBD2. CDR1 and CDR2 (germline): WSHSY, SAAADI. The CDR3 consists of 14 residues. Trimming removed 6 bases from V and 3 bases from J; junction bases left unmatched: 6. The CDR3 loop reads CASRTGTSYYEQYF. CDR3 nucleotide sequence: TGCGCCAGCAGAACAGGGACTAGCTACTACGAGCAGTACTTC.